This T cell receptor beta chain was sequenced during a study of PD-1 blockade in classical Hodgkin lymphoma (TCRdb year 2020). As for the study more broadly: Nivolumab dosing was 3 mg/kg intravenously every 2 weeks, continuing until either disease progression or unacceptable toxicity. The study used CyTOF and TCR beta sequencing to define a peripheral blood immune signature of response to PD-1 blockade in classical Hodgkin lymphoma.

What the research found in general, with its limitations: Newly diagnosed patients were reported to have lower baseline TCR diversity than healthy donors, and relapsed/refractory patients were reported to have lower baseline TCR diversity still. A significant rise by C4D1 was seen in CD4+ but not CD8+ TCR diversity (p=0.0027 vs p=0.16), with the rise being most apparent in complete responders (p=0.02). Trial patients achieving complete response had baseline diversity similar to newly diagnosed patients, whereas partial responders and progressors had significantly lower diversity. The study covered only a single clinical trial cohort, and the causes of the repertoire differences, possibly disease activity or prior therapy, were still not defined. Lower diversity was seen in patients whose nivolumab began less than 1 year after ASCT, and these patients were left out of later analyses so that immune reconstitution would not confound the results.

Reading the label with the study, this specimen's time point is: cycle 1 day 1 (C1D1), immediately before nivolumab initiation. Every trial patient had relapsed following autologous stem cell transplantation, and prior brentuximab vedotin exposure was what differed among cohorts A, B and C. The trial cohort comprised approximately 55 patients with relapsed/refractory classical Hodgkin lymphoma whose best overall responses were complete response, partial response or progressive disease. In the multi-cohort phase II CheckMate 205 trial, trial patients received single-agent nivolumab. An independent review committee assessed best overall response using the 2007 International Working Group response criteria. PBMCs from the trial were collected at three points: immediately before nivolumab initiation (C1D1), and during therapy at cycle 2 day 1 and cycle 4 day 1. Peripheral blood was collected in 8 mL Vacutainer Cell Preparation Tubes, from which PBMCs were isolated by centrifugation and then cryopreserved.

Here V drops 5 bases and J drops 8 bases, and the junction holds 7 bases not matched to any gene. Taken from cysteine to phenylalanine, the CDR3 has 14 residues. Only the CDR3 part of the read is kept: 42 bases, read in frame from the first base. CDR1 MRHNA and CDR2 SNTAGT were looked up in the germline V gene. In the case of this clone: Which antigen it targets is not known. The sample holds no much larger clone one base away, and base qualities are not on file.

The Qiagen DNeasy kit was used to extract genomic DNA both from unsorted PBMCs and from the negatively selected CD4+ and CD8+ fractions. Amplification of TCR beta CDR3 regions was done by immunoSEQ multiplex PCR with primers that anneal to V and J segments. A synthetic immune receptor repertoire was used to minimize amplification bias, and any residual bias was removed computationally once sequencing was done. Regarding the original processing steps: Custom Python scripts were used to quantify repertoire diversity as the Shannon entropy index. Unsorted, CD4+ and CD8+ repertoires were analyzed separately, except in combined analyses where CD4+ and CD8+ sequences were merged in silico. Clonal expansion was defined as at least a 2-fold frequency increase after treatment relative to C1D1, with a pseudocount of 0.5 for undetected baseline clones. Clones with 0 or 1 copy at C1D1 were classified as singleton clones, and clones with 2 or more copies were classified as non-singleton clones. Clones expanded in unsorted samples were assigned a CD4+, CD8+ or unknown annotation through matching of protein sequences in sorted samples from the same patient. Wilcoxon tests on paired samples were used to test diversity changes from C1D1 to C4D1. Held by TCRdb, this immuneACCESS table contains in-frame sequences only and omits some clones. Under half of the omission traces to an unresolved V gene where checked; the cause of the rest is unknown. D and trimming come from the DNA, and the V and J calls and clone size come from that table. The sample yields about 41,000 clones; over 70% were counted once. Around 24% of the sample rests with the top ten.

The source was peripheral blood mononuclear cells (PBMCs), collected at baseline. The chain couples TRBV6-4 to TRBJ2-1, and 9 junction bases match TRBD2. The sequence was obtained from a human donor with classical Hodgkin lymphoma. The nucleotide sequence reads as follows: TGTGCCAGCAGTTCGGCGGGAGGGGGAGATGAGCAGTTCTTC. This translates into CASSSAGGGDEQFF.